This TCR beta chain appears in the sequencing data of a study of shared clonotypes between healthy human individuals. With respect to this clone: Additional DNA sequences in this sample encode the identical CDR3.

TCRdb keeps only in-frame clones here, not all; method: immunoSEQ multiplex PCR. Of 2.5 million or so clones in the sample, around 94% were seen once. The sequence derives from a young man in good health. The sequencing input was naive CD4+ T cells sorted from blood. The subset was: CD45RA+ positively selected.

The DNA for the CDR3 is TGCAGTGCTAGAGTTACTGAAGCTTTCTTT. Amino acids: CSARVTEAFF. V gene TRBV20-1 combines with J gene TRBJ1-1; D is unclear. Germline CDR1 reads DFQATT; CDR2 reads SNEGSKA (reference sequence). CDR3 length equals 10 residues. Trimming cost V 1 base and J 5 bases, with 2 bases left between them.